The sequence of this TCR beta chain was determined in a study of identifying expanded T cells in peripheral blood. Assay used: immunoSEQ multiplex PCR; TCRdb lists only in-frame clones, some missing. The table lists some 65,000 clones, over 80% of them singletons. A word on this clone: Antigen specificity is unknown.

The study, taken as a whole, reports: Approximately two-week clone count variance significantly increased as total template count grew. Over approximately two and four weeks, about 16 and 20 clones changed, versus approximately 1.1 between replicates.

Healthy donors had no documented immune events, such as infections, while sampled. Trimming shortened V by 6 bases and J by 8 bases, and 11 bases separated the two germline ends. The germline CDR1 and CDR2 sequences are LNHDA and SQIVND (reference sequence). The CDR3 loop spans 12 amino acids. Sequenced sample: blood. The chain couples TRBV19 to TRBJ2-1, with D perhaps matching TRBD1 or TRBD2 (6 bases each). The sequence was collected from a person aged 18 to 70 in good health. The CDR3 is CASSRRGDEQFF. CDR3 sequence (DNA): TGTGCCAGTAGCCGAAGGGGGGATGAGCAGTTCTTC.